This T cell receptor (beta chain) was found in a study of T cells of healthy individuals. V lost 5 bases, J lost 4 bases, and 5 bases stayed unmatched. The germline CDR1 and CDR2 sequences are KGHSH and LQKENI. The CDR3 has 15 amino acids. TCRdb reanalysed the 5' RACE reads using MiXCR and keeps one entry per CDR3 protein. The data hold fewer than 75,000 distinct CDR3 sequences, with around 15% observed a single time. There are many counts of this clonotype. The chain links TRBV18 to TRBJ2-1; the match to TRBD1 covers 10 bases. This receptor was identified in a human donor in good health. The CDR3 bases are TGTGCCAGCTCATCCGGGACAGGGGTTTACAATGAGCAGTTCTTC. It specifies CASSSGTGVYNEQFF.